This T cell receptor beta chain was sequenced for a study of shared clonotypes between healthy human individuals. Whole-study results and caveats: Apart from blood, nothing was sampled; tissue repertoires likely differ. Between a few donors, naive CD4 clonotypes were shared at a level of about 5%.

Naivety among CD8 cells was defined by CD45RO negativity and positive CCR7 selection, thereby excluding terminally differentiated effector memory CD45RA+ cells. CDR1 is LNHDA, CDR2 SQIVND, per germline (reference sequence). V was pared by 5 bases and J by 6 bases, with 5 bases of the junction left unmatched. The CDR3 runs 13 residues. A note on this clone: Its antigen is unknown.

TCRdb keeps only in-frame clones here, not all; method: immunoSEQ multiplex PCR. The sample consists of roughly 550,000 clones, roughly 96% of them appearing once. This sequence was found in a woman younger than 45 in good health. The V gene is TRBV19, the J gene TRBJ2-3, with TRBD1 identical over 7 bases. The sequencing sample was made of naive CD8+ T cells sorted from blood. CDR3 in DNA: TGTGCCAGTAGTTCAGACAGGGTCGATACGCAGTATTTT. Translation gives CASSSDRVDTQYF.